A single sample gave rise to the 18 T cell receptor beta chains below, sequenced in a study of early T cells in non-severe SARS-CoV-2 infection. MiXCR, applied by TCRdb to the 5' RACE reads, yields one record per CDR3 protein. The sample includes approximately 90,000 distinct CDR3 sequences, 11% of them seen just once. The material sequenced was whole blood, taken at baseline. The receptors stem from an adult who was a healthcare worker with PCR-confirmed SARS-CoV-2 infection or an uninfected control (not recorded which).

This clonotype appeared many times. The chain combines TRBV29-1 with TRBJ2-3; D gene ambiguous. There are 10 residues in the CDR3. V was cut by 7 bases and J by 6 bases, with 8 bases left in between. From germline, CDR1 is SQVTM and CDR2 ANQGSEA. DNA for the CDR3: TGCAGCGGGATTTTGGATACGCAGTATTTT. Translating gives CSGILDTQYF.

This chain connects TRBV2 to TRBJ1-1, with TRBD1 matching 7 bases. Trimming took 10 bases from V and 1 from J; bases not matched to a gene: 6. This CDR3 spans 13 amino acids. Germline lookup yields CDR1 SNHLY and CDR2 FYNNEI. CDR3 DNA: TGTGCCACGATTCGACAGGGGAACACTGAAGCTTTCTTT. Translation gives CATIRQGNTEAFF.

This clonotype was recorded at least ten times. This rearrangement joins TRBV5-1 to TRBJ2-7; D is undetermined. The length of the CDR3 is 13 residues. Germline loops: CDR1 SGHRS, CDR2 YFSETQ. The V and J ends lost 5 bases and 3 bases respectively, with 12 bases between them. The CDR3 bases are TGCGCCAGCAGTGATAGCAGGCGCTACGAGCAGTACTTC. It yields the protein CASSDSRRYEQYF.

The chain couples TRBV28 to TRBJ2-5; maybe TRBD2 (6 bases). Germline V CDR1 and CDR2: MDHEN, SYDVKM. This CDR3 has 16 amino acids. Trimming left V 5 bases short and J 2 bases short, with 18 bases between. The CDR3 here is CASSPRWGRKQETQYF. The DNA of the CDR3 is TGTGCCAGCAGTCCTCGCTGGGGGAGGAAACAAGAGACCCAGTACTTC.

This clonotype turned up a few times. This chain joins TRBV6-2 or TRBV6-3 and TRBJ2-1; 12 bases fit TRBD2. The V and J ends lost 2 bases and 5 bases, in that order; junction bases with no gene match: 10. Per germline, CDR1 MNHEY and CDR2 SVGEGT. The CDR3 contains 18 residues. CDR3 nucleotide sequence: TGTGCCAGCAGTTACCGGTCCTTACTAGCGGGAGGCAACAATGAGCAGTTCTTC. Translated, it gives CASSYRSLLAGGNNEQFF.

The table lists this clonotype with a few counts. The rearrangement joins TRBV29-1 to TRBJ2-2; D may be TRBD1 (6 bases). V was shortened by 5 bases and J by 4 bases, with 11 bases between the two germline ends. CDR1 SQVTM and CDR2 ANQGSEA come from the germline V gene. This CDR3 is built from 13 residues. CDR3: CSVKTGSTGELFF. The CDR3, as DNA: TGCAGCGTTAAAACAGGGTCCACCGGGGAGCTGTTTTTT.

This clonotype was counted many times. This chain uses TRBV29-1 with TRBJ2-3; D gene ambiguous. The CDR3 totals 15 residues. The V end lost 2 bases, the J end lost 1 base, and 13 bases lay between the germline ends. CDR1 is SQVTM and CDR2 is ANQGSEA in the germline V gene. The CDR3 reads CSVEPPQVGTDTQYF. CDR3 coding DNA: TGCAGCGTTGAACCCCCTCAGGTCGGCACAGATACGCAGTATTTT.

On this clonotype: The conserved phenylalanine or tryptophan is not found at the CDR3 terminus, so this likely reflects a read error. The chain is built from TRBV6-1 and TRBJ2-7; the D is unclear. Trimming stripped 6 bases from V and 3 bases from J, with 9 bases between. The CDR3 runs 12 residues. From germline, CDR1 is MNHNS and CDR2 SASEGT. As DNA, the CDR3 is TGTGCCAGCAGCGCCAGGTACTACGAGCAGTACTCC. Protein: CASSARYYEQYS.

This clonotype rates as medium-sized (0.01 to 0.1%). Written as DNA, the CDR3 is TGTGCCAGCAGTCCCTCCCGGCTAGCGGGGGGCACAGATACGCAGTATTTT. As protein: CASSPSRLAGGTDTQYF. The chain couples TRBV7-9 to TRBJ2-3, with 10 bases fitting TRBD2. Germline V gene data show CDR1 as SEHNR and CDR2 as FQNEAQ (reference sequence). Trimming removed 6 bases from V and 1 base from J; junction bases left unmatched: 10. The CDR3 runs to 17 residues.

The V gene is TRBV2, the J gene TRBJ2-7, with 8 bases matching TRBD1. Germline V gene data show CDR1 as SNHLY and CDR2 as FYNNEI. The V and J ends lost 4 bases and 3 bases, in that order; junction bases with no gene match: 5. The CDR3 is made up of 14 amino acids. CDR3 in DNA: TGTGCCAGCAGTGTCCGGACAGGGCACTACGAGCAGTACTTC. Its translation: CASSVRTGHYEQYF.

This clonotype was seen ten or more times. The CDR3 here is CAISAPGSPSSTQYF. CDR3 DNA sequence: TGTGCCATCAGTGCTCCGGGATCTCCTTCTTCTACGCAGTATTTT. The rearrangement links TRBV10-3 to TRBJ2-3; D perhaps matches TRBD2 (5 bases). CDR3 size: 15 residues. CDR1 and CDR2 from the germline V gene are ENHRY and SYGVKD. Trimming cost V 4 bases and J 8 bases, with 19 bases left between them.

This clonotype was found many times. The CDR3 loop is CASSWTGLRPIGTEAFF. In nucleotides, the CDR3 is TGTGCCAGCAGTTGGACAGGTCTTAGGCCAATTGGCACTGAAGCTTTCTTT. The rearrangement uses TRBV12-3 or TRBV12-4 and TRBJ1-1; 7 nucleotides match TRBD1. The J segment lost 4 bases and the V segment lost 4 bases, leaving 15 bases of the junction unmatched. The CDR3 is made up of 17 amino acids.

This chain links TRBV20-1 with TRBJ2-5; D is possibly TRBD1 (5 bases). Per germline, CDR1 DFQATT and CDR2 SNEGSKA (reference sequence). The CDR3 is 13 amino acids. V lost 3 bases and J lost 5, with 13 bases in between. The CDR3 DNA reads as TGCAGTGCTAGCGGAACAGGAGACGAGACCCAGTACTTC. Translating it yields CSASGTGDETQYF.

This clonotype was found a few times. The rearrangement joins TRBV7-2 to TRBJ2-7, with 7 bases that match TRBD2. Germline lookup yields CDR1 SGHTA and CDR2 FQGNSA. V lost 0 bases to trimming and J lost 4 bases; unmatched junction nucleotides: 6. This CDR3 is built from 15 residues. The CDR3 DNA reads TGTGCCAGCAGCTTAGCGTTCGGGGGGAAATACGAGCAGTACTTC. Protein product: CASSLAFGGKYEQYF.

The sample holds a few counts of this clonotype. The V call is TRBV5-4, the J call TRBJ2-5, with 7 bases that match TRBD1. V was pared by 4 bases and J by 1 base, with 10 bases of the junction left unmatched. This CDR3 has 16 amino acids. Per germline, CDR1 SGHNT and CDR2 YYREEE (reference sequence). The CDR3 here is CASSLGTVASQETQYF. The CDR3 nucleotides are TGTGCCAGCAGCCTAGGGACAGTGGCCTCCCAAGAGACCCAGTACTTC.

The table lists this clonotype with many counts. V usage is TRBV19 and J usage is TRBJ2-3; TRBD2 agrees at 9 bases. This CDR3 is 17 amino acids long. With V trimmed by 7 bases and J by 1 base, 12 bases remained unmatched. From germline, CDR1 is LNHDA and CDR2 SQIVND (reference sequence). CDR3 amino acids: CASMRPSGGGGTDTQYF. DNA for the CDR3: TGTGCCAGTATGCGGCCCTCGGGCGGGGGGGGCACAGATACGCAGTATTTT.

This clonotype has only a few counts. The rearrangement links TRBV29-1 to TRBJ1-4; 7 bases are shared with TRBD1. Looked up from germline, CDR1 is SQVTM and CDR2 is ANQGSEA. The CDR3 covers 14 residues. Trimming took 0 bases from V and 10 from J; bases not matched to a gene: 8. The CDR3 spells CSVEEGTAFGKLFF. The DNA of the CDR3 is TGCAGCGTTGAAGAGGGGACAGCCTTTGGAAAACTGTTTTTT. The full variable domain, rest sourced from reference TRBV29-1 and TRBJ1-4, is SAVISQKPSRDICQRGTSLTIQCQVDSQVTMMFWYRQQPGQSLTLIATANQGSEATYESGFVIDKFPISRPNLTFSTLTVSNMSPEDSSIYLCSVEEGTAFGKLFFGSGTQLSVL.

The chain links TRBV29-1 to TRBJ2-3, with 11 nucleotides matching TRBD2. The germline V gene encodes CDR1 SQVTM and CDR2 ANQGSEA. The CDR3 is 15 residues long. Trimming took 5 bases from V and 3 from J; bases not matched to a gene: 7. The DNA of the CDR3 is TGCAGCGTTTCGACTAGCGGGACGGGAACAGATACGCAGTATTTT. It translates to CSVSTSGTGTDTQYF.